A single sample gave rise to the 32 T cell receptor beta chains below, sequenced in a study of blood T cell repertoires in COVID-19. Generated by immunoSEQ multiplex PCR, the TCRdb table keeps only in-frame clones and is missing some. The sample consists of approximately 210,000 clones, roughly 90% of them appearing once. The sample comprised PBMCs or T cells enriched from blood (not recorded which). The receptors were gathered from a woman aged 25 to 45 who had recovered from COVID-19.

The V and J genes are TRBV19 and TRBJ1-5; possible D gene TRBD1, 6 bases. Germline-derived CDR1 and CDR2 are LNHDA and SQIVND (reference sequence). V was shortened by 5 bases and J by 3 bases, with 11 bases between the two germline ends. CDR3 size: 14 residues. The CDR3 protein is CASSLDRHNQPQHF. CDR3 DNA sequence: TGTGCCAGTAGTCTTGACAGGCACAATCAGCCCCAGCATTTT.

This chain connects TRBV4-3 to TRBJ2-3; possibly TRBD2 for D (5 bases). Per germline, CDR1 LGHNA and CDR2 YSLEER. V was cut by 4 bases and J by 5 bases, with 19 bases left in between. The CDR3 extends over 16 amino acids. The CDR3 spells CASSRRLAYEVDTQYF. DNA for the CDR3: TGCGCCAGCAGCCGCCGGCTAGCCTATGAGGTAGATACGCAGTATTTT.

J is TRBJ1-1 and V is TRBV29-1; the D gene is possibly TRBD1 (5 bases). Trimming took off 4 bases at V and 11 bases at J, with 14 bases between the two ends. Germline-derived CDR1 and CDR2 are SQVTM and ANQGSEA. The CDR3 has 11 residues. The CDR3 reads CSVGEGSTAFF. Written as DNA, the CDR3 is TGCAGCGTTGGGGAGGGGTCTACGGCTTTCTTT.

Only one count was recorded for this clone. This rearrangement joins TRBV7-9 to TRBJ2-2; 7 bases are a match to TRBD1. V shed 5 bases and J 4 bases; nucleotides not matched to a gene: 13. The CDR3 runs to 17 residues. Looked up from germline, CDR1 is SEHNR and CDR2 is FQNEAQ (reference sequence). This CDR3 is CASSRGLGTESTGELFF. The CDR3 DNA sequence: TGTGCCAGCAGCCGTGGCTTAGGGACAGAGAGCACCGGGGAGCTGTTTTTT.

CDR3 sequence: CASSQRQGALYGYTF. The CDR3 DNA sequence: TGTGCCAGCAGTCAAAGACAGGGGGCGTTGTATGGCTACACCTTC. This rearrangement joins TRBV27 to TRBJ1-2; 10 bases map to TRBD1. The trim removed 5 bases at V and 5 bases at J, leaving 8 bases unmatched. The CDR3 runs to 15 residues. Germline CDR1 MNHEY, CDR2 SMNVEV (reference sequence).

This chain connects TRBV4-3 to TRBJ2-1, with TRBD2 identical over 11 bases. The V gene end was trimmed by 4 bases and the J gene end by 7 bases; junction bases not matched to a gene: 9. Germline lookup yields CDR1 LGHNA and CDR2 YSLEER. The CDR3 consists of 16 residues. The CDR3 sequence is CASSPIAGGPRNEQFF. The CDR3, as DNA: TGCGCCAGCAGCCCCATAGCGGGGGGGCCTAGAAATGAGCAGTTCTTC.

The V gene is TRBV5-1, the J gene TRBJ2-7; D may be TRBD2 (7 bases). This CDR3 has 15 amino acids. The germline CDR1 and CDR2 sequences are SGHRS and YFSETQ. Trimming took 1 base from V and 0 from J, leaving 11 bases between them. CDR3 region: CASSLTGGSSYEQYF. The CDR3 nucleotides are TGCGCCAGCAGCTTGACGGGGGGCTCCTCCTACGAGCAGTACTTC.

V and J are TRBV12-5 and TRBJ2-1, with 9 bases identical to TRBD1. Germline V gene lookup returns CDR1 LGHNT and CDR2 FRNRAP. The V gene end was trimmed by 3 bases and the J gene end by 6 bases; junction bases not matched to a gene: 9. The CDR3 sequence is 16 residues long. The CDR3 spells CASGLTRTGEVNEQFF. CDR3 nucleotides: TGTGCTAGTGGTTTAACCCGGACAGGGGAGGTCAATGAGCAGTTCTTC.

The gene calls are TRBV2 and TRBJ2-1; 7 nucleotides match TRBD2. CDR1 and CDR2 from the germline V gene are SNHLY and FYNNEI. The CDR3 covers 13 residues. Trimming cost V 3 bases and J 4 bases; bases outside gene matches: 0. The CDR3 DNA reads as TGTGCCAGCAGTGAGCGGGGGTACAATGAGCAGTTCTTC. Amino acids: CASSERGYNEQFF.

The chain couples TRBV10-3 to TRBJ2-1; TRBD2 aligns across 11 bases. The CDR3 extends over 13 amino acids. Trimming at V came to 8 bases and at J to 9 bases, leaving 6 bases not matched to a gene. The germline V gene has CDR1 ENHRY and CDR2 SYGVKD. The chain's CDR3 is CAIGTSGRSEQFF. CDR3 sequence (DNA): TGTGCCATCGGGACTAGCGGCAGGAGTGAGCAGTTCTTC.

CDR3 bases: TGTGCCTGGAGCCCAAAGCGGGAGTACTTGGCCGGGGAGCTGTTTTTT. Its translation is CAWSPKREYLAGELFF. The chain employs TRBV30 and TRBJ2-2; TRBD2 aligns across 8 bases. The V segment lost 3 bases and the J segment 6 bases; nucleotides outside the gene matches: 12. Germline CDR1 GTSNPN, CDR2 SVGIG (reference sequence). CDR3 size: 16 residues.

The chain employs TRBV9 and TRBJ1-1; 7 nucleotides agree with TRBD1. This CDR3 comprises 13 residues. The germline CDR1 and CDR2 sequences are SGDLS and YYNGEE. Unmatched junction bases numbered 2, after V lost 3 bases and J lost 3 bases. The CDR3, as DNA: TGTGCCAGCAGCGGAGGGACAGACACTGAAGCTTTCTTT. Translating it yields CASSGGTDTEAFF.

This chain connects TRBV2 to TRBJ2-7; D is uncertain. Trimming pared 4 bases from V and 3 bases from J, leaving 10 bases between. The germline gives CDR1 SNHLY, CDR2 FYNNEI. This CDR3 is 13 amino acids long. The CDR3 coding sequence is TGTGCCAGCAGTGTGCAGTACTACTACGAGCAGTACTTC. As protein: CASSVQYYYEQYF.

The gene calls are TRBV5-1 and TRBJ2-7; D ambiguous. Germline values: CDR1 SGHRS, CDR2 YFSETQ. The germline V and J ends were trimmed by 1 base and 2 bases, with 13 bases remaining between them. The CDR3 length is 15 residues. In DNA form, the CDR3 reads TGCGCCAGCAGCTTGCCCCCAGTCGATACCTACGAGCAGTACTTC. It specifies CASSLPPVDTYEQYF.

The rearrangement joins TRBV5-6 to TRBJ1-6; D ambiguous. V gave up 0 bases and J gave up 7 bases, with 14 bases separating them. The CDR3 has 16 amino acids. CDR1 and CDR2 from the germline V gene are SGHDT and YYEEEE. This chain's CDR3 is CASSLAPVEVNSPLHF. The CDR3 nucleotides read TGTGCCAGCAGCTTGGCCCCGGTAGAGGTCAATTCACCCCTCCACTTT.

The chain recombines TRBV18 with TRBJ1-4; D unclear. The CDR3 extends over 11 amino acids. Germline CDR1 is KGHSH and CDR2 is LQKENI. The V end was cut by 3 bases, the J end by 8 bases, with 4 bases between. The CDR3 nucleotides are TGTGCCAGCTCACCGGGCGAAAAACTGTTTTTT. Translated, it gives CASSPGEKLFF.

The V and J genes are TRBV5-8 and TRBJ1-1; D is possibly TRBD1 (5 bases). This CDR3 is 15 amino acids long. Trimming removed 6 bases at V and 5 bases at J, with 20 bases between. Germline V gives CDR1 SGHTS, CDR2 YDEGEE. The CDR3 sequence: CASTGSGGLDTEAFF. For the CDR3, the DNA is TGTGCCAGCACTGGGTCGGGGGGATTAGATACTGAAGCTTTCTTT.

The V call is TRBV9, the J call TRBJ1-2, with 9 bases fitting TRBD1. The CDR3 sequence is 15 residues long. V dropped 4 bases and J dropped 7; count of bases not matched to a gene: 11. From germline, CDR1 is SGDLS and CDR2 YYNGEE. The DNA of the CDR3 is TGTGCCAGCAGCCTTGGCCCGGGACAGGGATTTGGCTACACCTTC. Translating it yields CASSLGPGQGFGYTF.

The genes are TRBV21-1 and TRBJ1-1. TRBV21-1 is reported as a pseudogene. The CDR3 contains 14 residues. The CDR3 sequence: CASSPGTAHTEAFF. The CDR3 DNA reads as TGTGCCAGCAGCCCCGGGACTGCCCACACTGAAGCTTTCTTT.

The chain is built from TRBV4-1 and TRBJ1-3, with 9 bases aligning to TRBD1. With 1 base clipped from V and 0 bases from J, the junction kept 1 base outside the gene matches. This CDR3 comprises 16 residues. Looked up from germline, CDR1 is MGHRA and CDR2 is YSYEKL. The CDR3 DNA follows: TGCGCCAGCAGCCAAGTGGGACAGGGCTCTGGAAACACCATATATTTT. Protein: CASSQVGQGSGNTIYF.

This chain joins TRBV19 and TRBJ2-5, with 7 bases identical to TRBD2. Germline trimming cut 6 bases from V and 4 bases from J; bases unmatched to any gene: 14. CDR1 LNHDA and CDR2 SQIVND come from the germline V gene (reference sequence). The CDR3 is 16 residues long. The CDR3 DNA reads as TGTGCCAGTAGCCCACTAGGGGCGGGAGAGCGAGAGACCCAGTACTTC. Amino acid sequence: CASSPLGAGERETQYF.

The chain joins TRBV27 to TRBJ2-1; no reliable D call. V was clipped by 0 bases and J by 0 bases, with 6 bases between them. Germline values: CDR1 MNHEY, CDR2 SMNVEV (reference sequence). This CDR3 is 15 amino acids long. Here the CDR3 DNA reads TGTGCCAGCAGTTTATCAGCTGTCTCCTACAATGAGCAGTTCTTC. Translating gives CASSLSAVSYNEQFF.

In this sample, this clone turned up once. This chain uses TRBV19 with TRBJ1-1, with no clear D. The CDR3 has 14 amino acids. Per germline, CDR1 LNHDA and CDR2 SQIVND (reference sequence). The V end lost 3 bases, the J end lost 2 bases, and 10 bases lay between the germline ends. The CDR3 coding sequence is TGTGCCAGTAGTATGTTACAAATAAACACTGAAGCTTTCTTT. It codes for CASSMLQINTEAFF.

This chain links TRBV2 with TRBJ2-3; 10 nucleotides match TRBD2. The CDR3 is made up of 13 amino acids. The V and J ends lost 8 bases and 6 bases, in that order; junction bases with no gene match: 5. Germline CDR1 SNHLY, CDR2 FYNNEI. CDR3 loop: CASGLAGVDTQYF. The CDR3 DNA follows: TGTGCCAGCGGGCTAGCGGGAGTCGATACGCAGTATTTT.

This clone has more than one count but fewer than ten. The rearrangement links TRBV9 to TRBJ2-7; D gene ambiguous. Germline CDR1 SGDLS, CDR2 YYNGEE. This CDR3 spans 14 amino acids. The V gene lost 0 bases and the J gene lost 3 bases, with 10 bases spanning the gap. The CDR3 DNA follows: TGTGCCAGCAGCGTAGACTGGGCAAGCTACGAGCAGTACTTC. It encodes CASSVDWASYEQYF.

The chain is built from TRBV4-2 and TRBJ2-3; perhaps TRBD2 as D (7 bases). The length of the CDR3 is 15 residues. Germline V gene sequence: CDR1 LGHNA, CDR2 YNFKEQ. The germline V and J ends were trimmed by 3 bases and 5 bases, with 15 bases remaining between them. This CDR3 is CASSQRGGRGDTQYF. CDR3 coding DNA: TGTGCCAGCAGCCAGAGGGGGGGCCGGGGAGATACGCAGTATTTT.

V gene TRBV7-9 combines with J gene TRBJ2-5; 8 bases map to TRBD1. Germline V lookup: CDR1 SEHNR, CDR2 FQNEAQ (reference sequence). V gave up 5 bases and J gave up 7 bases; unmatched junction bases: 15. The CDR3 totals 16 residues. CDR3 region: CASSPWGTGEQGTQYF. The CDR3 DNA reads TGTGCCAGCAGCCCTTGGGGGACAGGCGAACAGGGGACCCAGTACTTC.

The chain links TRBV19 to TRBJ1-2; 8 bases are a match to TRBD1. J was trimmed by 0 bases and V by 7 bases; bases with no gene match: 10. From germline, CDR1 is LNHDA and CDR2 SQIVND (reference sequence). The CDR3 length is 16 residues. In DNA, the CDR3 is TGTGCCAGTATCGACAGGGGATTTACCGCTAACTATGGCTACACCTTC. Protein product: CASIDRGFTANYGYTF.

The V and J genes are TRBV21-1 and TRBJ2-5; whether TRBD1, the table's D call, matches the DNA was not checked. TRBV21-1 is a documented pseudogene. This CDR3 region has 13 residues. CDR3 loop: CASSKAGAETQYF. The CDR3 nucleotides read TGTGCCAGCAGCAAAGCAGGGGCGGAGACCCAGTACTTC.

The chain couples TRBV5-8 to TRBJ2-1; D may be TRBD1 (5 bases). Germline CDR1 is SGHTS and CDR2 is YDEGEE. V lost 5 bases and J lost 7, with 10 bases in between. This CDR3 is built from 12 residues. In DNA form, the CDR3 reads TGTGCCAGCAGGTTGACAGAGAATGAGCAGTTCTTC. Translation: CASRLTENEQFF.

CDR3 sequence reads: CASSSGTGEKLFF. The DNA of the CDR3 is TGTGCCAGCAGTTCTGGGACAGGGGAAAAACTGTTTTTT. V usage is TRBV12-3 or TRBV12-4 and J usage is TRBJ1-4, with 9 positions matching TRBD1. V was clipped by 4 bases and J by 8 bases; unmatched bases: 2. The CDR3 covers 13 residues.

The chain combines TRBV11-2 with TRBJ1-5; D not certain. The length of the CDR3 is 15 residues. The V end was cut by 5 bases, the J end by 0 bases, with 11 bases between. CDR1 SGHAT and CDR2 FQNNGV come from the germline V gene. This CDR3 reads CASSALSGSNQPQHF. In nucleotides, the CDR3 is TGTGCCAGCAGCGCGCTCAGCGGTAGCAATCAGCCCCAGCATTTT.